This entry is about one T cell receptor beta chain. Its antigen is undetermined. Germline V CDR1 and CDR2: SEHNR, FQNEAQ (reference sequence). The CDR3 is 13 amino acids. V lost 1 base and J lost 2, with 6 bases in between. This record belongs to a study of cytomegalovirus exposure and HLA in healthy donors. Study at large: Findings of an earlier analysis included around 100 million unique TCR beta sequences from roughly 190 million T cells. Around 80 million unique TCR sequences came from HLA-typed donors in an early release. Findings and limits, study-wide: Immune exposure information comprised only CMV serostatus.

Vbeta (60) and Jbeta (13) primers were used in the PCR. This table comes from immunoSEQ multiplex PCR, and its TCRdb copy is limited to in-frame clones, with some not included. Here the sample spans 50,000 to 60,000 clones, 75% to 85% being singletons. Donors showed nominal health when sampled, although they likely had unrecorded immune exposures. The specimen sequenced was PBMCs. The origin of this receptor is a female donor in good health and CMV-seronegative. The genes are TRBV7-9 and TRBJ2-7; no clear D gene. CDR3 amino acids: CASSLGSPYEQYF. The CDR3 DNA reads as TGTGCCAGCAGCTTAGGCAGTCCCTACGAGCAGTACTTC. The full variable domain, with the rest looked up from reference TRBV7-9 and TRBJ2-7, is DTGVSQNPRHKITKRGQNVTFRCDPISEHNRLYWYRQTLGQGPEFLTYFQNEAQLEKSRLLSDRFSAERPKGSFSTLEIQRTEQGDSAMYLCASSLGSPYEQYFGPGTRLTVT.